Each of the 29 T cell receptor beta chains below was sequenced from the same sample in a study of vaccination effects on CD4 cells after COVID-19. Within the ViraFEST assay, antigen-specific CD4+ T cells underwent expansion with viral peptide pools prior to sequencing. Scientists isolated CD4+ T cells after a roughly ten-day culture period ended. Recipients of the vaccine had no prior SARS-CoV-2 infection and negative nucleocapsid antibodies. No antigen has been assigned to these receptors. The protocol was immunoSEQ multiplex PCR, while the TCRdb copy is restricted to in-frame clones and leaves out a portion. The sample lists about 38,000 clones; 70% were seen once. The material was CD4+ T cells from PBMCs cultured with SARS-CoV-2 spike peptides, obtained before COVID-19 vaccination. The receptors stem from a human donor who received a COVID-19 vaccine.

The chain recombines TRBV20-1 with TRBJ2-3; D uncertain. Trimming cost V 5 bases and J 6 bases, with 9 bases left between them. The CDR3 runs 11 residues. The germline gives CDR1 DFQATT, CDR2 SNEGSKA (reference sequence). The chain's CDR3 is CSAVTVDTQYF. The CDR3 DNA sequence: TGCAGTGCTGTGACGGTGGATACGCAGTATTTT.

V and J are TRBV4-3 and TRBJ2-7; D gene unclear. V was clipped by 0 bases and J by 5 bases, with 8 bases between them. The CDR3 covers 13 residues. Germline CDR1 is LGHNA and CDR2 is YSLEER. The DNA for the CDR3 is TGCGCCAGCAGCCAAGATCTTAGGGACGAGCAGTACTTC. This encodes CASSQDLRDEQYF.

The chain is built from TRBV29-1 and TRBJ2-3, with D perhaps TRBD1 (6 bases). The CDR3 runs 11 residues. V was clipped by 8 bases and J by 5 bases, with 11 bases between them. Per germline, CDR1 SQVTM and CDR2 ANQGSEA. This CDR3 reads CSSGVIDTQYF. CDR3 in DNA: TGCAGCTCAGGGGTAATAGATACGCAGTATTTT.

This clone was seen once. The genes are TRBV9 and TRBJ2-7, with 9 bases aligning to TRBD1. V was pared by 2 bases and J by 0 bases, with 9 bases of the junction left unmatched. CDR3 size: 17 residues. CDR1 is SGDLS, CDR2 YYNGEE, per germline. In DNA form, the CDR3 reads TGTGCCAGCAGCGTTTCTGCCGGGACAGGGCCCTCCTACGAGCAGTACTTC. Translated: CASSVSAGTGPSYEQYF.

This clone was counted a few times. The chain is built from TRBV6-6 and TRBJ1-2; a possible D gene is TRBD1 (5 bases). The CDR3 sequence is 12 residues long. Germline CDR1 MNHNY, CDR2 SVGAGI (reference sequence). V gave up 6 bases and J gave up 10 bases, with 15 bases separating them. CDR3 residues: CASSPLRQHYTF. CDR3 in DNA: TGTGCCAGCAGCCCCCTTCGACAGCACTACACCTTC.

This chain links TRBV3-1 (or the pseudogene TRBV3-2) with TRBJ2-3; D is unclear. Germline lookup yields CDR1 LGHDT and CDR2 YNNKEL (reference sequence). The CDR3 length is 16 residues. V was pared by 0 bases and J by 4 bases, with 14 bases between. The CDR3 DNA reads as TGTGCCAGCAGCCAAGACGCCCCAAGGAGTGCAGATACGCAGTATTTT. Its translation is CASSQDAPRSADTQYF.

The rearrangement links TRBV2 to TRBJ2-7; D gene unclear. The CDR3 runs 11 residues. Per the germline V gene, CDR1 is SNHLY and CDR2 is FYNNEI. The germline V and J ends were trimmed by 5 bases and 0 bases, with 2 bases remaining between them. The DNA of the CDR3 is TGTGCCAGCAGTCTCTCCTACGAGCAGTACTTC. As protein: CASSLSYEQYF.

This clone was counted between two and nine times. The chain is built from TRBV19 and TRBJ1-5; perhaps TRBD1 as D (6 bases). V shed 4 bases and J shed 3 bases, with 13 bases lying between them. This CDR3 has 15 amino acids. Per the germline V gene, CDR1 is LNHDA and CDR2 is SQIVND (reference sequence). CDR3 region: CASSRRDIHNQPQHF. In DNA form, the CDR3 reads TGTGCCAGTAGTAGACGGGACATCCACAATCAGCCCCAGCATTTT.

This clone was seen only a few times. The V gene is TRBV6-5, the J gene TRBJ1-2, with D hard to call. The CDR3 runs to 15 residues. Germline V lookup: CDR1 MNHEY, CDR2 SVGAGI. The V gene lost 0 bases and the J gene lost 11 bases, with 19 bases spanning the gap. CDR3 DNA: TGTGCCAGCAGTTACTCGAATTACGGCTGGGGAGGGTACACCTTC. Translation gives CASSYSNYGWGGYTF.

The rearrangement links TRBV9 to TRBJ1-2; the D gene is possibly TRBD1 (5 bases). The V gene lost 4 bases and the J gene lost 2 bases, with 18 bases spanning the gap. The CDR3 totals 16 residues. Germline-derived CDR1 and CDR2 are SGDLS and YYNGEE. The CDR3 sequence is CASSPNDWGRNYGYTF. CDR3 in DNA: TGTGCCAGCAGCCCAAATGACTGGGGACGGAACTATGGCTACACCTTC. The full variable domain, completed using reference TRBV9 and TRBJ1-2, is DSGVTQTPKHLITATGQRVTLRCSPRSGDLSVYWYQQSLDQGLQFLIQYYNGEERAKGNILERFSAQQFPDLHSELNLSSLELGDSALYFCASSPNDWGRNYGYTFGSGTRLTVV.

Regarding this clone: Other DNA sequences in the same sample also yield this CDR3. The J gene is TRBJ1-2, the V gene TRBV5-6; TRBD1 aligns across 9 bases. CDR1 and CDR2 (germline): SGHDT, YYEEEE. Trimming took 4 bases from V and 7 from J; bases not matched to a gene: 8. This CDR3 region has 14 residues. Here the CDR3 reads CASSLRTGEGGYTF. CDR3 bases: TGTGCCAGCAGCCTCAGGACAGGGGAGGGTGGCTACACCTTC.

The chain has TRBV6-1 and TRBJ1-2; no clear D gene. Germline V lookup: CDR1 MNHNS, CDR2 SASEGT. The V and J ends lost 2 bases and 4 bases respectively, with 11 bases between them. CDR3 length: 14 amino acids. The CDR3 nucleotides read TGTGCCAGCAGTGAAAGGCCCGGTGGCTATGGCTACACCTTC. Translating gives CASSERPGGYGYTF.

A few counts support this clone. The chain is built from TRBV7-9 and TRBJ1-2; no definite D call. This CDR3 has 15 amino acids. Per the germline V gene, CDR1 is SEHNR and CDR2 is FQNEAQ (reference sequence). With 1 base removed from V and 2 bases from J, the gap between germline ends came to 11 bases. This chain's CDR3 is CASSLELTANYGYTF. CDR3 nucleotides: TGTGCCAGCAGCTTAGAACTGACGGCCAACTATGGCTACACCTTC.

This clone was found a few times. The chain recombines TRBV3-1 (or the pseudogene TRBV3-2) with TRBJ1-3; possible D gene TRBD1, 5 bases. The CDR3 is 14 amino acids. The germline gives CDR1 LGHDT, CDR2 YNNKEL (reference sequence). Trimming took 2 bases from V and 9 from J, leaving 14 bases between them. The chain's CDR3 is CASSQLWGGGTIYF. CDR3 in DNA: TGTGCCAGCAGCCAACTATGGGGCGGCGGCACCATATATTTT.

The J gene is TRBJ1-2, the V gene TRBV6-1; TRBD1 is a possible D gene (5 bases). The CDR3 spans 17 residues. Germline loops: CDR1 MNHNS, CDR2 SASEGT. V shed 4 bases and J shed 4 bases, with 22 bases lying between them. CDR3 coding DNA: TGTGCCAGCAGTGCCGGGGCAGGAGGGCGGCCCCTCTATGGCTACACCTTC. Amino acid sequence: CASSAGAGGRPLYGYTF.

The gene calls are TRBV30 and TRBJ2-2, with TRBD1 matching over 9 bases. Per germline, CDR1 GTSNPN and CDR2 SVGIG (reference sequence). This CDR3 has 13 residues. The ends lost 4 bases at V and 6 bases at J; junction bases unmatched: 3. CDR3 region: CAWKTGGAGELFF. In DNA form, the CDR3 reads TGTGCCTGGAAGACAGGGGGAGCCGGGGAGCTGTTTTTT. Based on the CDR3 plus reference TRBV30 and TRBJ2-2, the full variable domain is SQTIHQWPATLVQPVGSPLSLECTVEGTSNPNLYWYRQAAGRGLQLLFYSVGIGQISSEVPQNLSASRPQDRQFILSSKKLLLSDSGFYLCAWKTGGAGELFFGEGSRLTVL.

The rearrangement links TRBV12-3 or TRBV12-4 to TRBJ1-2, with unresolved D. The CDR3 totals 11 residues. The ends were cut back, 6 bases at V and 3 bases at J, with 5 bases in the middle. For the CDR3, the DNA is TGTGCCAGCAGAACCTACTATGGCTACACCTTC. It is translated as CASRTYYGYTF.

The V and J genes are TRBV5-6 and TRBJ2-3; no firm D call. V was clipped by 1 base and J by 2 bases, with 8 bases between them. This CDR3 contains 14 residues. CDR1 is SGHDT and CDR2 is YYEEEE in the germline V gene. The CDR3 region has the DNA TGTGCCAGCAGCTTGAAAAGGTTCACAGATACGCAGTATTTT. Translated, it gives CASSLKRFTDTQYF.

The rearrangement links TRBV28 to TRBJ2-1, with no clear D. The germline CDR1 and CDR2 sequences are MDHEN and SYDVKM. This CDR3 has 15 residues. Deletions cut 9 bases from V and 0 bases from J, with 15 bases between. CDR3 nucleotides: TGTGCCAGTTTTGGCCGGGTGAGCTCCTACAATGAGCAGTTCTTC. It codes for CASFGRVSSYNEQFF.

The chain carries TRBV10-3 and TRBJ2-2, with 12 bases that match TRBD2. With 8 bases clipped from V and 1 base from J, the junction kept 5 bases outside the gene matches. Germline CDR1 ENHRY, CDR2 SYGVKD. The CDR3 covers 16 residues. This CDR3 is CAIPRLAGVNTGELFF. For the CDR3, the DNA is TGTGCCATCCCCCGACTAGCGGGGGTGAACACCGGGGAGCTGTTTTTT.

The V gene is TRBV11-1, the J gene TRBJ2-3; no reliable D call. There are 11 residues in the CDR3. Germline assignment: CDR1 SGHAT and CDR2 FQDESV (reference sequence). V gave up 4 bases and J gave up 5 bases, with 4 bases separating them. Here the CDR3 DNA reads TGTGCCAGCAGCTGGGGAGATACGCAGTATTTT. Residues: CASSWGDTQYF.

This rearrangement joins TRBV6-5 to TRBJ2-5; weak D call: TRBD2 (5 bases). V was cut by 8 bases and J by 5 bases, with 18 bases left in between. CDR3 length: 14 amino acids. Per the germline V gene, CDR1 is MNHEY and CDR2 is SVGAGI. In DNA form, the CDR3 reads TGTGCCAGCTCGGGGAGTGGGGTAATCGAGACCCAGTACTTC. Its translation is CASSGSGVIETQYF.

This clone was detected only a few times. The DNA of the CDR3 is TGTGCCAGCGGGAGACAGGGGAACTATGGCTACACCTTC. Its translation: CASGRQGNYGYTF. The chain links TRBV6-5 to TRBJ1-2; 8 bases line up with TRBD1. Germline V gene lookup returns CDR1 MNHEY and CDR2 SVGAGI. This CDR3 is built from 13 residues. V was clipped by 8 bases and J by 2 bases; unmatched bases: 4.

This chain joins TRBV5-4 and TRBJ2-3; TRBD1 agrees at 7 bases. This CDR3 is built from 12 residues. Germline CDR1 SGHNT, CDR2 YYREEE (reference sequence). The junction had 3 bases not matched to a gene; V was cut back by 5 bases and J by 6 bases. CDR3 coding DNA: TGTGCCAGCAGTAGACAGGGTGATACGCAGTATTTT. This sequence encodes CASSRQGDTQYF.

The chain has TRBV12-3 or TRBV12-4 and TRBJ2-4; a possible D gene is TRBD2 (5 bases). V was shortened by 3 bases and J by 8 bases, with 8 bases between the two germline ends. The CDR3 consists of 12 residues. The CDR3 region has the DNA TGTGCCAGCAGTTTGCACGGGGACATTCAGTACTTC. This sequence encodes CASSLHGDIQYF.

The rearrangement links TRBV29-1 to TRBJ2-7; D unclear. Per the germline V gene, CDR1 is SQVTM and CDR2 is ANQGSEA. Trimming took off 4 bases at V and 5 bases at J, with 12 bases between the two ends. This CDR3 has 12 amino acids. CDR3 DNA: TGCAGCGTTGGACTTTCGGTCCACGAGCAGTACTTC. Amino acids: CSVGLSVHEQYF.

By frequency in the sample, this clone is medium-sized. This rearrangement joins TRBV5-1 to TRBJ1-1, with 8 bases identical to TRBD1. J was trimmed by 3 bases and V by 4 bases; bases with no gene match: 5. CDR3 length: 14 residues. The germline CDR1 and CDR2 sequences are SGHRS and YFSETQ. The CDR3 loop is CASSGQGLHTEAFF. CDR3 sequence (DNA): TGCGCCAGCAGCGGACAGGGTTTGCACACTGAAGCTTTCTTT.

This clone was observed a single time. The chain uses TRBV25-1 and TRBJ2-1, with TRBD2 matching 7 bases. Germline values: CDR1 MGHDK, CDR2 SYGVNS. V dropped 3 bases and J dropped 4; count of bases not matched to a gene: 3. This CDR3 is built from 14 residues. CDR3 nucleotide sequence: TGTGCCAGCAGTGACCGGGACTATTACAATGAGCAGTTCTTC. This codes for CASSDRDYYNEQFF.

The gene calls are TRBV7-8 and TRBJ2-1; weak D call: TRBD2 (5 bases). The CDR3 covers 15 residues. The V and J ends lost 5 bases and 4 bases respectively, with 15 bases between them. Germline CDR1 SGHVS, CDR2 FQNEAQ. For the CDR3, the DNA is TGTGCCAGCAGCCTAGACCGGGAACCATACAATGAGCAGTTCTTC. It translates to CASSLDREPYNEQFF.